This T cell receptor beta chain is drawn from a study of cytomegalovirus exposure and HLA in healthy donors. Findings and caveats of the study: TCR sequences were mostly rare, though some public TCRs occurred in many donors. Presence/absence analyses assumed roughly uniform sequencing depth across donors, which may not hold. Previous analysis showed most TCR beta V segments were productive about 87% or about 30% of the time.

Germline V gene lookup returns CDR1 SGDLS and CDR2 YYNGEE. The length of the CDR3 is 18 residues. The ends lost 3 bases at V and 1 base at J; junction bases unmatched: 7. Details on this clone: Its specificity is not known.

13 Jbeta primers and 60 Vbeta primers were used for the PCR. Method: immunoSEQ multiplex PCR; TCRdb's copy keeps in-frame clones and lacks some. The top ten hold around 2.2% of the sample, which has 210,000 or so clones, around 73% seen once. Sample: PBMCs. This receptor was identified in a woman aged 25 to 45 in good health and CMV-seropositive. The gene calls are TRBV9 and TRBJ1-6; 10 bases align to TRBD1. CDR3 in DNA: TGTGCCAGCAGCGACAGGGACAGGGGACTGTCCTATAATTCACCCCTCCACTTT. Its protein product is CASSDRDRGLSYNSPLHF.